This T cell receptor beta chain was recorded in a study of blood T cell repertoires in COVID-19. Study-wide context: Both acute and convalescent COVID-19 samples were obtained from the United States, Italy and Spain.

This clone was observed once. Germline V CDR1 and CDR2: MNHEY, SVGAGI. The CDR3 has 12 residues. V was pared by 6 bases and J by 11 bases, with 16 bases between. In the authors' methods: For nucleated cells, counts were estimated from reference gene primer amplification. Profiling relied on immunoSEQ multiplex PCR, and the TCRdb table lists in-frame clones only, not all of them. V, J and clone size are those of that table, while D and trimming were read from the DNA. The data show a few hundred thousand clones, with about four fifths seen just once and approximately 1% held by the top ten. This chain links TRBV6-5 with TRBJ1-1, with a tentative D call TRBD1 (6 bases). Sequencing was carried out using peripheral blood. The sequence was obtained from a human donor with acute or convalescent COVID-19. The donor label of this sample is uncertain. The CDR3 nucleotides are TGTGCCAGCAGGCCAACACAGGGTCGGGCTTTCTTT. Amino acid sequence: CASRPTQGRAFF.